These 18 T cell receptor beta chains originate from one sample sequenced in a study of CD8+CD57+ T cells in acquired aplastic anemia (dated by TCRdb to between 2018 and 2020). Flow cytometry had shown CD8+CD57+ cell expansion in the patients selected for sequencing. The sequencer was an Illumina HiSeq 2000. Profiling of TCR beta VDJ combinations and CDR3 sequences used genomic DNA as the template. TCRdb trimmed the raw reads at Q25, called clones with MiXCR and kept productive beta chains. Rows with one shared CDR3 protein collapse into an entry with the most common genes and DNA. The sample yields roughly 500,000 distinct CDR3 sequences; more than 25% were counted once. Around 0.82% of the sample comes from the top ten. The specimen sequenced was sorted CD4+, CD8+, or CD8+CD57+ T cells (not recorded which) from PBMCs. Receptor source: a human donor with aplastic anemia.

The chain has TRBV20-1 and TRBJ2-1, with D tentatively TRBD1 or TRBD2 (5 bases each). Trimming removed 5 bases at V and 9 bases at J, with 23 bases between. This CDR3 spans 15 amino acids. Germline lookup yields CDR1 DFQATT and CDR2 SNEGSKA (reference sequence). The CDR3 DNA reads TGCAGTGCTCGCTCCGGGACCCTAATTGATAGTGAGCAGTTCTTC. Its protein product is CSARSGTLIDSEQFF.

This clonotype showed up just a few times. The V gene is TRBV5-1, the J gene TRBJ1-3; 7 bases match TRBD1. CDR3 length: 16 amino acids. Germline V gene data show CDR1 as SGHRS and CDR2 as YFSETQ. The ends lost 4 bases at V and 0 bases at J; junction bases unmatched: 7. The CDR3: CASSARQGLSGNTIYF. The DNA for the CDR3 is TGCGCCAGCAGCGCTCGACAGGGCCTCTCTGGAAACACCATATATTTT.

The table lists this clonotype with a few counts. The gene calls are TRBV5-1 and TRBJ1-5; D gene uncertain. Looked up from germline, CDR1 is SGHRS and CDR2 is YFSETQ. The V and J ends lost 4 bases and 2 bases respectively, with 7 bases between them. This CDR3 has 13 amino acids. The CDR3 DNA is TGCGCCAGCAGCCCGGAAGGCAATCAGCCCCAGCATTTT. It codes for CASSPEGNQPQHF.

Of note for this clonotype: A much larger clonotype is one base distant, so this may be a read error. The CDR3 loop is CVSSVQGSAKNIQYF. The DNA of the CDR3 is TGTGTCAGTAGTGTACAGGGATCGGCCAAAAACATTCAGTACTTC. The V and J genes are TRBV19 and TRBJ2-4; maybe TRBD1 (6 bases). Germline CDR1 and CDR2: LNHDA and SQIVND (reference sequence). This CDR3 is built from 15 residues.

This clonotype was found many times. CDR3 in DNA: TGCAGTGCTAGAGGAGGTCAGCCCCAGCATTTT. It specifies CSARGGQPQHF. The chain recombines TRBV20-1 with TRBJ1-5; D is unresolved. Germline V gene sequence: CDR1 DFQATT, CDR2 SNEGSKA (reference sequence). This CDR3 region has 11 residues. V shed 1 base and J shed 6 bases, with 4 bases lying between them.

The chain carries TRBV11-1 and TRBJ1-3, with D maybe TRBD1 (6 bases). V lost 5 bases, J lost 0 bases, and 26 bases lay in between. This CDR3 contains 20 residues. Germline CDR1 reads SGHAT; CDR2 reads FQDESV (reference sequence). This CDR3 is CASSGLPLIGTHSSGNTIYF. The CDR3 nucleotides are TGTGCCAGCAGCGGTCTACCGTTAATCGGGACACATAGCTCTGGAAACACCATATATTTT.

The chain has TRBV7-8 and TRBJ2-5; 8 bases are a match to TRBD2. CDR3 length: 16 residues. The germline V gene has CDR1 SGHVS and CDR2 FQNEAQ. The V and J ends lost 1 base and 1 base, in that order; junction bases with no gene match: 5. The CDR3 DNA follows: TGTGCCAGCAGCTTAGGTGCTAGCGGGCCCCAAGAGACCCAGTACTTC. Protein sequence: CASSLGASGPQETQYF. The whole variable domain, remainder taken from reference TRBV7-8 and TRBJ2-5, is GAGVSQSPRYKVAKRGQDVALRCDPISGHVSLFWYQQALGQGPEFLTYFQNEAQLDKSGLPSDRFFAERPEGSVSTLKIQRTQQEDSAVYLCASSLGASGPQETQYFGPGTRLLVL.

In its sample, this clonotype was seen many times. CDR3 region: CASSLLPVSGNTIYF. The CDR3 region has the DNA TGTGCCAGCAGCTTATTACCCGTCTCTGGAAACACCATATATTTT. The V call is TRBV7-9, the J call TRBJ1-3; no firm D call. This CDR3 contains 15 residues. From germline, CDR1 is SEHNR and CDR2 FQNEAQ (reference sequence). V was shortened by 2 bases and J by 0 bases, with 8 bases between the two germline ends.

This clonotype was counted only a few times. This sequence joins TRBV7-9 and TRBJ2-2; possibly TRBD1 for D (6 bases). V gave up 5 bases and J gave up 6 bases, with 16 bases separating them. Germline V gene lookup returns CDR1 SEHNR and CDR2 FQNEAQ (reference sequence). The CDR3 spans 15 residues. The CDR3 is CASSVLQGSAGELFF. CDR3 in DNA: TGTGCCAGCAGCGTACTACAGGGCTCGGCCGGGGAGCTGTTTTTT.

This clonotype was recorded a few times. The chain has TRBV7-6 and TRBJ2-2; D is ambiguous. There are 16 residues in the CDR3. Germline loops: CDR1 SGHVS, CDR2 FNYEAQ. Between the trimmed V and J ends, which lost 2 bases and 0 bases, there was a span of 10 bases. The CDR3 bases are TGTGCCAGCAGCTTAAGACGCATCACGAACACCGGGGAGCTGTTTTTT. Encoded protein: CASSLRRITNTGELFF.

This chain connects TRBV7-3 to TRBJ2-2; unclear D gene. Germline V gene sequence: CDR1 SGHTA, CDR2 FQGTGA. The CDR3 covers 17 residues. V was clipped by 1 base and J by 3 bases, with 15 bases between them. The CDR3 is CASSLRSSADHTGELFF. The CDR3 DNA reads as TGTGCCAGCAGCTTAAGATCTTCGGCAGACCACACCGGGGAGCTGTTTTTT.

This clonotype showed up many times. The chain combines TRBV11-2 with TRBJ2-7, with a weak D call TRBD1 (6 bases). Deletions cut 4 bases from V and 2 bases from J, with 18 bases between. This CDR3 has 16 amino acids. Looked up from germline, CDR1 is SGHAT and CDR2 is FQNNGV. The DNA of the CDR3 is TGTGCCAGCAGCTACGACACAGGGCTTGTGCCCTACGAGCAGTACTTC. Translation: CASSYDTGLVPYEQYF.

This clonotype was seen only a few times. The CDR3 sequence: CASSTPTGYARTGELFF. Here the CDR3 DNA reads TGTGCCAGTAGTACTCCGACAGGGTATGCTAGGACCGGGGAGCTGTTTTTT. This chain links TRBV19 with TRBJ2-2, with TRBD1 matching over 7 bases. Germline CDR1 is LNHDA and CDR2 is SQIVND (reference sequence). There are 17 residues in the CDR3. The J segment lost 5 bases and the V segment lost 4 bases, leaving 13 bases of the junction unmatched.

The chain combines TRBV11-2 with TRBJ1-6; possibly TRBD1 for D (6 bases). Germline V gives CDR1 SGHAT, CDR2 FQNNGV. V lost 5 bases and J 8 bases, leaving 13 bases between the germline ends. CDR3 length equals 14 residues. In nucleotides, the CDR3 is TGTGCCAGCAGCCGCCTTACAGGGTATTCACCCCTCCACTTT. This sequence encodes CASSRLTGYSPLHF.

In regard to this clonotype: Relative to the germline gene, one junction end is altered; a read error may explain this. The V call is TRBV9, the J call TRBJ2-7, with D uncertain. Germline V gene data show CDR1 as SGDLS and CDR2 as YYNGEE. CDR3 size: 13 residues. DNA of the CDR3: TGTGCCAGCAGCCCGCGAGTAGATTCCGAGCAGCACTTC. Translation gives CASSPRVDSEQHF. The full variable domain, with the rest looked up from reference TRBV9 and TRBJ2-7, is DSGVTQTPKHLITATGQRVTLRCSPRSGDLSVYWYQQSLDQGLQFLIQYYNGEERAKGNILERFSAQQFPDLHSELNLSSLELGDSALYFCASSPRVDSEQHFGPGTRLTVT.

This clonotype has a handful of counts. This chain links TRBV12-3 or TRBV12-4 with TRBJ1-3; no firm D call. V was cut by 8 bases and J by 0 bases, with 11 bases left in between. The CDR3 runs 14 residues. Written as DNA, the CDR3 is TGTGCCAGCGGAAGAAGTAGCTCTGGAAACACCATATATTTT. It translates to CASGRSSSGNTIYF.

This clonotype was recorded a few times. CDR3 nucleotide sequence: TGCAGTGCTCCGGGGAGGCGAGCCAAAAACATTCAGTACTTC. This encodes CSAPGRRAKNIQYF. This chain joins TRBV20-1 and TRBJ2-4; tentative D call: TRBD2 (6 bases). Deletions cut 5 bases from V and 0 bases from J, with 11 bases between. The CDR3 length is 14 residues. Germline V gene data show CDR1 as DFQATT and CDR2 as SNEGSKA (reference sequence).

This clonotype occurred a few times. V gene TRBV30 combines with J gene TRBJ1-2, with D maybe TRBD1 (5 bases). The CDR3 length is 12 residues. The germline gives CDR1 GTSNPN, CDR2 SVGIG (reference sequence). V lost 1 base, J lost 3 bases, and 6 bases lay in between. The CDR3 protein is CAWSGQYYGYTF. The CDR3 coding sequence is TGTGCCTGGAGTGGACAGTACTATGGCTACACCTTC.